The source of this TCR beta chain is a study of T cells in Graves' hyperthyroidism and ophthalmopathy. Study details: Before any treatment, at initial diagnosis, peripheral blood was collected.

This clonotype was seen repeatedly, ten times or more. Its antigen is still unknown. Amplification of TCR beta CDR3 regions was performed using RNA transcripts as template. Researchers ran a first-round RT-PCR on the TCR CDR3 using the HTBI primer set. TCRdb called the multiplex PCR reads again in MiXCR, with one record for every CDR3 protein. The sample has about 400,000 distinct CDR3 sequences; 13% to 15% are singletons. PBMCs were sourced from more than 9 ml fresh peripheral blood. CDR1 and CDR2 from the germline V gene are MDHEN and SYDVKM. The CDR3 contains 12 residues. V was cut by 1 base and J by 7 bases, with 7 bases left in between. General observations from the study: The authors' 13 V-J model separated ophthalmopathy from stable hyperthyroidism.

V gene TRBV28 combines with J gene TRBJ1-2, with D unclear. Sequencing input: blood. This TCR came from an older woman with Graves' ophthalmopathy. The CDR3 bases are TGTGCCAGCAGTTTATCCCGGGGTGGCTACACCTTC. Translating gives CASSLSRGGYTF.